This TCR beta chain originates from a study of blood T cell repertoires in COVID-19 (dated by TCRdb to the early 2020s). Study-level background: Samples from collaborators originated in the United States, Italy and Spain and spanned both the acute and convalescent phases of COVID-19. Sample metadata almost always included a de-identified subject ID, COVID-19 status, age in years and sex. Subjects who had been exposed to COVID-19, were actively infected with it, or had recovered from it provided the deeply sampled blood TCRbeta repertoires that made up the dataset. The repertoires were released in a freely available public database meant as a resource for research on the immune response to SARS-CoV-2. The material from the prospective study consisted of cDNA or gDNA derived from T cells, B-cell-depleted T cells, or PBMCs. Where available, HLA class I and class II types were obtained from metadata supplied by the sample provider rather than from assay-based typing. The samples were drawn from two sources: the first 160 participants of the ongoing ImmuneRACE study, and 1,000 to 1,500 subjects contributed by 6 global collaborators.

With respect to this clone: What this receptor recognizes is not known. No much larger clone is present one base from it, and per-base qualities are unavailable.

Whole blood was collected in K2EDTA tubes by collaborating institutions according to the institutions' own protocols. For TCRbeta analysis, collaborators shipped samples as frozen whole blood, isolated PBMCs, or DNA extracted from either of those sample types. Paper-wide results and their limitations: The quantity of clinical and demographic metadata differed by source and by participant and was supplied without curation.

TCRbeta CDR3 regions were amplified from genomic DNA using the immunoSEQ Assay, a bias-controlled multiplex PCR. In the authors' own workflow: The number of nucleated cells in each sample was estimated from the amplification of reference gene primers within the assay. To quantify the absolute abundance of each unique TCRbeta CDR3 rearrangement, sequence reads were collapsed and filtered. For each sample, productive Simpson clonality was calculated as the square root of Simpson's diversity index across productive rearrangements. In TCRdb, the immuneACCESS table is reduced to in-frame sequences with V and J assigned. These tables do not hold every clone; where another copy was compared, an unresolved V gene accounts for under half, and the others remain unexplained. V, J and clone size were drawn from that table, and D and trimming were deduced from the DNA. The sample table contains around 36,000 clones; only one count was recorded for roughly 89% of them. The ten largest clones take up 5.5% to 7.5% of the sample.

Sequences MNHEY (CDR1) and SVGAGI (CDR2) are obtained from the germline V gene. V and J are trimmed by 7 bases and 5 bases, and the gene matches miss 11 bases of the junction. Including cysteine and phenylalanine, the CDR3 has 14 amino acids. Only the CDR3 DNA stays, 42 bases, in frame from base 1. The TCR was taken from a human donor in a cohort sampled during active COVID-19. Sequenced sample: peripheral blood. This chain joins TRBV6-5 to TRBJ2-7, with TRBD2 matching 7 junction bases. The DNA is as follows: TGTGCCAGCACCGACTGGGGCGGGGGAGACGAGCAGTACTTC. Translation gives CASTDWGGGDEQYF.